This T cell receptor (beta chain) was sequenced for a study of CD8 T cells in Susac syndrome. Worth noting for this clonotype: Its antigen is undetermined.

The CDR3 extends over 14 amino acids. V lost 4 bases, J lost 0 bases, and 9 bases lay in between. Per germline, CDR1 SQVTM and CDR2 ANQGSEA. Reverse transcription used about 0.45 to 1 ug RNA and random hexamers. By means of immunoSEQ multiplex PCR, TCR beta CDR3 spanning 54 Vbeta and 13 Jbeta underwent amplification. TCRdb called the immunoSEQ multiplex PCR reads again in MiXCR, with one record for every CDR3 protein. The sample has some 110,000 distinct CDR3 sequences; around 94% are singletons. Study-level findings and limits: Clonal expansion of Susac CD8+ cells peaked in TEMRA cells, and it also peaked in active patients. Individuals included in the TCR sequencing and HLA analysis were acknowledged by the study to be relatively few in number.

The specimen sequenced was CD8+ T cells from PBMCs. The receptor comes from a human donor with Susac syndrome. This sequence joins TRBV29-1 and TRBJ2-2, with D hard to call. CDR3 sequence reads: CSVARETNTGELFF. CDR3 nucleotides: TGCAGCGTTGCAAGGGAAACGAACACCGGGGAGCTGTTTTTT.